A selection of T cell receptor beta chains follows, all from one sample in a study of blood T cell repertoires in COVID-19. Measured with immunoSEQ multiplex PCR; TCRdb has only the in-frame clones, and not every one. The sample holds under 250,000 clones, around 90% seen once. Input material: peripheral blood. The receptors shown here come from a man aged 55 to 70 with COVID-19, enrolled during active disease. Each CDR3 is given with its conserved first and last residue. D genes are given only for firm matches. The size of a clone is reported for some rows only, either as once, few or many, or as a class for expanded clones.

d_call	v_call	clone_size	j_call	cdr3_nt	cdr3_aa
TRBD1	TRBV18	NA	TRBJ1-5	TGTGCCAGCTCACAGGCAGGGGGCAATGACAATCAGCCCCAGCATTTT	CASSQAGGNDNQPQHF
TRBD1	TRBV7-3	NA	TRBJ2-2	TGTGCCAGCAGCTCGACAGGGCGAACCGGGGAGCTGTTTTTT	CASSSTGRTGELFF
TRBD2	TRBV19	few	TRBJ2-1	TGTGCCAGTAGTACGGGGACTAGCGGGAGCTACAATGAGCAGTTCTTC	CASSTGTSGSYNEQFF
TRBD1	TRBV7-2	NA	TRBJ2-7	TGTGCCAGCAGCATAAATTCGGGACAGACCTACGAGCAGTACTTC	CASSINSGQTYEQYF
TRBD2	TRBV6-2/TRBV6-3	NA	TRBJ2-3	TGTGCCAGCAGTTACTCGATCGGGAGGGCCGCAGATACGCAGTATTTT	CASSYSIGRAADTQYF
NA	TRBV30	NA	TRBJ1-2	TGTGCCTCCACCCCAACCCGCACCCTCAGGGATAGGGACTATGGCTACACCTTC	CASTPTRTLRDRDYGYTF
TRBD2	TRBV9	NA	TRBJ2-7	TGTGCCAGCAGCGTAGGGCTAGCGGTGAACTACGAGCAGTACTTC	CASSVGLAVNYEQYF
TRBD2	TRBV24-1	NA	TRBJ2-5	TGTGCCACCAGTGATCCGACTAGCGGAGGGGGGACCCAGTACTTC	CATSDPTSGGGTQYF
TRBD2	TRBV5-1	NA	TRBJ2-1	TGCGCCAGCAGCTTGGCTAGCGGCGCTGGCATGGATGAGCAGTTCTTC	CASSLASGAGMDEQFF
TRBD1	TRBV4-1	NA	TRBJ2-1	TGCGCCAGCAGCCAAGAGCCAGGACAGGCCTACAATGAGCAGTTCTTC	CASSQEPGQAYNEQFF
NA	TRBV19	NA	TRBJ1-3	TGTGCCAGTAGTATGGTACTGATCTCTGGAAACACCATATATTTT	CASSMVLISGNTIYF
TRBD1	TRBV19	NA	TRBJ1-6	TGTGCCAGTAGTATCGGACAGGGGAGCGGTTCACCCCTCCACTTT	CASSIGQGSGSPLHF
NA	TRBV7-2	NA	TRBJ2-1	TGTGCCAGCAGCTTAGCGGGGACTCGAAATGAGCAGTTCTTC	CASSLAGTRNEQFF
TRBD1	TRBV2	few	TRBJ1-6	TGTGCCAGCAGTGGTGGACAGGGCGGATCACCCCTCCACTTT	CASSGGQGGSPLHF
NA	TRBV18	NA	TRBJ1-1	TGTGCCAGCTCACCAGGGAGCGACAGGGAAGCTTTCTTT	CASSPGSDREAFF
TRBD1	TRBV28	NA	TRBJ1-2	TGTGCCAGCATCCCTCCCGCAGGGGGCCACTATGGCTACACCTTC	CASIPPAGGHYGYTF
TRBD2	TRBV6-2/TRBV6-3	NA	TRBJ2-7	TGTGCCAGCAGCGGATTTTCAAGACTAGCGGACCCCTACGAGCAGTACTTC	CASSGFSRLADPYEQYF
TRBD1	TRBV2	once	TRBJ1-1	TGTGCCAGCAGTGTGGGACAGGGGCCCTCATTT	CASSVGQGPSF
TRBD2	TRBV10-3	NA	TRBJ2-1	TGTGCCATCAGTGTTTCCGGGACTAGCGGGAACAATGAGCAGTTCTTC	CAISVSGTSGNNEQFF
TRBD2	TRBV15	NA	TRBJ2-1	TGTGCCACCAGCAGAGATCCCCCTAGCGGGGAAGGGGATGAGCAGTTCTTC	CATSRDPPSGEGDEQFF
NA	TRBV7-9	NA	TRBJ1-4	TGTGCCAGCAGCATACCGACGGGAACAGGGGAAAAACTGTTTTTT	CASSIPTGTGEKLFF
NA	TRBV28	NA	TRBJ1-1	TGTGCCAGTGCAGGGAACACTGAAGCTTTCTTT	CASAGNTEAFF
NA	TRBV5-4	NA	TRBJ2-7	TGTGCCAGCAGCTTGGACGGGGGGCACTACGAGCAGTACTTC	CASSLDGGHYEQYF
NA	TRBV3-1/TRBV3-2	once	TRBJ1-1	TGTGCCAGCAGCCAACCGGGGAGGGCTGAAGCTTTCTTT	CASSQPGRAEAFF
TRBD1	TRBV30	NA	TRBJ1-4	TGTGCCTGGAGGCGGGGACAGAGTAATGAAAAACTGTTTTTT	CAWRRGQSNEKLFF
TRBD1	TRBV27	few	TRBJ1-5	TGTGCCAGCAGTCCGGGACAGCGGGGCAATCAGCCCCAGCATTTT	CASSPGQRGNQPQHF
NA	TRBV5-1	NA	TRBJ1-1	TGCGCCAGCAGCTTGAAGGACAACGGTTACACTGAAGCTTTCTTT	CASSLKDNGYTEAFF